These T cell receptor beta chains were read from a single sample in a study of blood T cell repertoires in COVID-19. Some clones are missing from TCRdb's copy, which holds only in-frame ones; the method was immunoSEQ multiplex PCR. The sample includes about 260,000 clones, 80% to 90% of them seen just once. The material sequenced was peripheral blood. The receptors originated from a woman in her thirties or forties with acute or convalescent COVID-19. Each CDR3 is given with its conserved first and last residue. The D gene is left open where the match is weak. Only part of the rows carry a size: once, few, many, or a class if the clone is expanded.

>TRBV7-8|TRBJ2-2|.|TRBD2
CASSLPSGLAGVNTGELFF
TGTGCCAGCAGCTTACCATCGGGACTAGCGGGGGTAAACACCGGGGAGCTGTTTTTT
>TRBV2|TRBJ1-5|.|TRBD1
CASSRDRGADQPQHF
TGTGCCAGCAGTCGGGACAGGGGCGCGGATCAGCCCCAGCATTTT
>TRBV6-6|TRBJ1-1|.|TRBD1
CASSSTGKTEAFF
TGTGCCAGCAGTTCGACAGGGAAGACTGAAGCTTTCTTT
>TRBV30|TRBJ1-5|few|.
CAWSVSNNQPQHF
TGTGCCTGGAGTGTGAGCAACAATCAGCCCCAGCATTTT
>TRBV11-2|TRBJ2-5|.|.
CASSPFDNQETQYF
TGTGCCAGCAGCCCCTTTGACAATCAAGAGACCCAGTACTTC
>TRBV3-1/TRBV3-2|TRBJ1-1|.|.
CASSQDRAIATPAFF
TGTGCCAGCAGCCAAGATCGAGCTATCGCCACCCCAGCTTTCTTT
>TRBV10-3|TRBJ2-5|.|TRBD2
CAISSLRTSGGAEETQYF
TGTGCCATCAGTTCCTTAAGGACTAGCGGGGGGGCAGAAGAGACCCAGTACTTC
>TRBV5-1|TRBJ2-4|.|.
CASSLGVTLAKNIQYF
TGCGCCAGCAGCTTGGGGGTGACTCTAGCCAAAAACATTCAGTACTTC
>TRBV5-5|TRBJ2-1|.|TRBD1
CASSLPGQGVYEQFF
TGTGCCAGCAGCCTCCCGGGACAGGGAGTGTATGAGCAGTTCTTC
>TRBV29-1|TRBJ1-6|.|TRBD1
CSAKTGLDSPLHF
TGCAGCGCTAAGACAGGGTTGGATTCACCCCTCCACTTT
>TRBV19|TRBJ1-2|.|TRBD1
CASSPGTAYGYTF
TGTGCCAGTAGTCCCGGGACAGCCTATGGCTACACCTTC
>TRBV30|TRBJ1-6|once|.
CAWSSYSPLHF
TGTGCCTGGAGTTCCTATTCACCCCTCCACTTT
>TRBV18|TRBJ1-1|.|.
CASSPSMNTEAFF
TGTGCCAGCTCACCTTCAATGAACACTGAAGCTTTCTTT